The clone carrying this T cell receptor (beta chain) turned up a few times. Its antigen is still unknown. One end of the junction fails to match germline, which may point to a read error. The source of the sample is a study of T cells in Graves' hyperthyroidism and ophthalmopathy. Germline V gene data show CDR1 as SNHLY and CDR2 as FYNNEI. The CDR3 length is 19 residues. Each 10 ml fresh peripheral blood draw supplied the PBMCs. Amplified TCR beta CDR3 regions derived from RNA transcripts. First-round RT-PCR of the TCR CDR3 relied on the HTBI primer set. TCRdb passed the multiplex PCR reads through MiXCR, listing each CDR3 protein once. The sample consists of roughly 650,000 distinct CDR3 sequences, around 16% of them appearing once. Overall study findings and caveats: A model built on 13 V-J features separated ophthalmopathy from stable hyperthyroidism.

The sample comprised blood. This clonotype was sampled from a woman between 40 and 50 years old with Graves' ophthalmopathy. The chain joins TRBV2 to TRBJ2-3, with 12 bases identical to TRBD2. CDR3: CASSEGLAGRFPSTDTQYF. CDR3 bases: TGTGCCAGCAGCGAAGGACTAGCGGGGCGATTTCCTAGCACAGATACGCAGTATTTT. The full variable domain, in which reference TRBV2 and TRBJ2-3 provide the parts outside the CDR3, is EPEVTQTPSHQVTQMGQEVILRCVPISNHLYFYWYRQILGQKVEFLVSFYNNEISEKSEIFDDQFSVERPDGSNFTLKIRSTKLEDSAMYFCASSEGLAGRFPSTDTQYFGPGTRLTVL.